Shown below are 9 T cell receptor beta chains from a single sample sequenced in a study of T cells in Graves' hyperthyroidism and ophthalmopathy. The source material, RNA transcripts, was used to amplify TCR beta CDR3 regions. Using the HTBI primer set, a first-round RT-PCR was run on the TCR CDR3. TCRdb processed the multiplex PCR reads anew with MiXCR; each CDR3 protein has one entry. Of 500,000 to 650,000 distinct CDR3 sequences in the sample, 17% were seen once. Sequenced: blood. Receptors originate from a woman aged 18 to 35 with Graves' ophthalmopathy.

This clonotype was detected once. A clone one base away is much larger, so this may be a read error. This rearrangement joins TRBV20-1 to TRBJ2-7, with 7 nucleotides matching TRBD2. The junction had 13 bases not matched to a gene; V was cut back by 5 bases and J by 3 bases. Germline CDR1 is DFQATT and CDR2 is SNEGSKA (reference sequence). The CDR3 runs to 15 residues. CDR3 sequence: CSAPVTGLPFYEQYF. In DNA form, the CDR3 reads TGCAGTGCTCCCGTCACGGGACTACCCTTCTACGAGCAGTACTTC.

This clonotype was seen a handful of times. The chain links TRBV20-1 to TRBJ1-5; TRBD1 aligns across 9 bases. The CDR3 length is 14 residues. V gave up 4 bases and J gave up 0 bases; unmatched junction bases: 1. Germline CDR1 DFQATT, CDR2 SNEGSKA (reference sequence). The CDR3: CSATGQGSNQPQHF. In nucleotides, the CDR3 is TGCAGTGCTACGGGACAGGGTAGCAATCAGCCCCAGCATTTT.

This clonotype was seen many times. The chain recombines TRBV28 with TRBJ1-4; 8 bases are a match to TRBD1. The CDR3 covers 14 residues. Per the germline V gene, CDR1 is MDHEN and CDR2 is SYDVKM. J lost 7 bases, V lost 5 bases, and 6 bases had no gene match. The CDR3: CASSPGGAGEKLFF. Written as DNA, the CDR3 is TGTGCCAGCAGTCCAGGGGGCGCAGGTGAAAAACTGTTTTTT.

This clonotype was detected ten times or more. The CDR3 loop is CASSDNRVYEQYF. In DNA form, the CDR3 reads TGTGCCAGCAGCGATAACAGGGTCTACGAGCAGTACTTC. The V call is TRBV7-2, the J call TRBJ2-7; tentatively, D is TRBD1 (6 bases). CDR1 is SGHTA and CDR2 is FQGNSA in the germline V gene. V lost 5 bases to trimming and J lost 3 bases, with 11 bases between them. The CDR3 extends over 13 amino acids.

In this sample, this clonotype turned up many times. The chain joins TRBV7-3 to TRBJ2-5; 11 nucleotides line up with TRBD2. The V and J ends lost 2 bases and 4 bases, in that order; junction bases with no gene match: 0. CDR3 length: 14 residues. The V gene's germline CDR1 is SGHTA and CDR2 FQGTGA. The CDR3, as DNA: TGTGCCAGCAGCTTAGGACTAGCGGGAGAGACCCAGTACTTC. As protein: CASSLGLAGETQYF.

This clonotype was picked up many times. The rearrangement uses TRBV3-1 and TRBJ1-1; D is perhaps TRBD1 (6 bases). V was trimmed by 3 bases and J by 5 bases, leaving 10 bases between them. Germline CDR1 and CDR2: LGHDT and YNNKEL (reference sequence). The CDR3 runs to 13 residues. The CDR3 region is CASSQGAGTEAFF. The CDR3 bases are TGTGCCAGCAGCCAGGGGGCTGGGACTGAAGCTTTCTTT.

The chain carries TRBV7-2 and TRBJ2-2, with TRBD1 identical over 10 bases. Germline values: CDR1 SGHTA, CDR2 FQGNSA. The CDR3 totals 15 residues. V gave up 5 bases and J gave up 6 bases; unmatched junction bases: 6. The CDR3 nucleotides read TGTGCCAGCAGCCGGGACAGGGGAGGGTCCGGGGAGCTGTTTTTT. Translating gives CASSRDRGGSGELFF.

This clonotype turned up a few times. The rearrangement uses TRBV11-2 and TRBJ2-2; D is unresolved. Trimming cost V 2 bases and J 1 base, with 8 bases left between them. CDR1 and CDR2 (germline): SGHAT, FQNNGV. The CDR3 spans 15 residues. The CDR3 protein is CASSLPAGNTGELFF. The CDR3 nucleotides read TGTGCCAGCAGCTTACCAGCAGGGAACACCGGGGAGCTGTTTTTT.

This clonotype came up many times. The gene calls are TRBV9 and TRBJ2-3, with 7 positions matching TRBD2. Germline assignment: CDR1 SGDLS and CDR2 YYNGEE. V was clipped by 2 bases and J by 6 bases; unmatched bases: 9. This CDR3 contains 15 residues. The CDR3, as DNA: TGTGCCAGCAGCGTTGAAACGGGGGGATATGATACGCAGTATTTT. Its protein is CASSVETGGYDTQYF.